The 24 T cell receptor beta chains reported below all come from one sample, sequenced in a study of T cell repertoires in cytomegalovirus infection. These receptors' antigens are unknown. TCRdb passed the reads through MiXCR, listing each CDR3 protein once. There are 640,000 or so distinct CDR3 sequences in the sample; around a third occur only once, and approximately 18% lies in the top ten. The material sequenced was cultured PBMCs, taken from culture after CMV antigen stimulation. These receptors were collected from a human donor in good health (CMV status not recorded). Some clones in this sample may be carry-over from other donors' samples.

The genes are TRBV29-1 and TRBJ2-7; D possibly corresponds to TRBD1 (5 bases). The CDR3 length is 13 residues. Per germline, CDR1 SQVTM and CDR2 ANQGSEA. Trimming cost V 2 bases and J 6 bases, with 14 bases left between them. CDR3 in DNA: TGCAGCGTTGAAACAGGAAGCTCACCCGAGCAGTACTTC. Translating it yields CSVETGSSPEQYF.

The V call is TRBV5-4, the J call TRBJ2-1; either TRBD1 or TRBD2 may supply D (5 bases each). CDR1 SGHNT and CDR2 YYREEE come from the germline V gene (reference sequence). This CDR3 has 14 residues. The V end was cut by 8 bases, the J end by 4 bases, with 16 bases between. The CDR3 DNA reads TGTGCCAGTCACCGGGGCGTAGGGTACAATGAGCAGTTCTTC. This gives the protein CASHRGVGYNEQFF.

V usage is TRBV20-1 and J usage is TRBJ2-1, with 12 bases aligning to TRBD2. CDR1 is DFQATT, CDR2 SNEGSKA, per germline (reference sequence). CDR3 size: 17 residues. V lost 1 base, J lost 4 bases, and 8 bases stayed unmatched. The CDR3 DNA follows: TGCAGTGCTAGAGCGTTCTTGACTAGCGGGGGTTACAATGAGCAGTTCTTC. Translation gives CSARAFLTSGGYNEQFF.

The chain recombines TRBV12-3 or TRBV12-4 with TRBJ2-7; 7 nucleotides line up with TRBD2. The junction had 7 bases not matched to a gene; V was cut back by 8 bases and J by 0 bases. This CDR3 spans 14 amino acids. The CDR3 DNA is TGTGCCAGCTCATGGGAGGGGCCCTCCTACGAGCAGTACTTC. Translated, it gives CASSWEGPSYEQYF.

This clonotype has only a few counts. The V call is TRBV20-1, the J call TRBJ1-4; possibly TRBD1 for D (6 bases). Germline CDR1 is DFQATT and CDR2 is SNEGSKA (reference sequence). The CDR3 totals 16 residues. Trimming took 0 bases from V and 1 from J, leaving 12 bases between them. The CDR3 spells CSARDRGAGTNEKLFF. CDR3 sequence (DNA): TGCAGTGCTAGAGACCGGGGGGCCGGAACTAATGAAAAACTGTTTTTT.

This rearrangement joins TRBV28 to TRBJ2-5, with D possibly called TRBD1 or TRBD2 (6 bases each). The length of the CDR3 is 13 residues. V was trimmed by 7 bases and J by 3 bases, leaving 12 bases between them. Germline V gene sequence: CDR1 MDHEN, CDR2 SYDVKM. CDR3 DNA: TGTGCCAGCAATCCGGGGGCGGAAGAGACCCAGTACTTC. Translating it yields CASNPGAEETQYF.

The chain employs TRBV7-2 and TRBJ2-7; D gene uncertain. The length of the CDR3 is 14 residues. Trimming stripped 7 bases from V and 6 bases from J, with 19 bases between. Germline V gene lookup returns CDR1 SGHTA and CDR2 FQGNSA. The CDR3 protein is CASTPSAGRPEQYF. DNA for the CDR3: TGTGCCAGCACCCCCTCGGCCGGCCGGCCCGAGCAGTACTTC.

This clonotype was picked up one time. The chain links TRBV6-5 to TRBJ1-1; D not resolved. The germline V gene encodes CDR1 MNHEY and CDR2 SVGAGI. The CDR3 is 13 amino acids. Trimming left V 5 bases short and J 4 bases short, with 11 bases between. CDR3 residues: CASSQIGGTEAFF. CDR3 in DNA: TGTGCCAGCAGTCAAATAGGCGGCACTGAAGCTTTCTTT.

The gene calls are TRBV5-5 and TRBJ2-2; 13 nucleotides agree with TRBD2. The V and J ends lost 4 bases and 7 bases, in that order; junction bases with no gene match: 7. The CDR3 length is 16 residues. The germline CDR1 and CDR2 sequences are SGHKS and YYEKEE (reference sequence). CDR3 DNA sequence: TGTGCCAGCAGCCGCGGACTAGCGGGAGAAAGCGGGGAGCTGTTTTTT. This codes for CASSRGLAGESGELFF.

V gene TRBV19 combines with J gene TRBJ1-1; D is undetermined. CDR1 is LNHDA, CDR2 SQIVND, per germline (reference sequence). V gave up 5 bases and J gave up 1 base, with 8 bases separating them. The CDR3 has 13 amino acids. The CDR3 here is CASSAYRNTEAFF. CDR3 nucleotide sequence: TGTGCCAGTAGTGCATACAGGAACACTGAAGCTTTCTTT.

The chain employs TRBV15 and TRBJ2-7; maybe TRBD2 (6 bases). Looked up from germline, CDR1 is LNHNV and CDR2 is YYDKDF (reference sequence). Trimming removed 5 bases at V and 2 bases at J, with 19 bases between. The CDR3 totals 16 residues. The CDR3 here is CATSARVADPTYEQYF. CDR3 DNA: TGTGCCACCAGCGCCCGGGTAGCGGATCCAACCTACGAGCAGTACTTC.

The chain has TRBV15 and TRBJ2-7; 8 bases align to TRBD1. Per the germline V gene, CDR1 is LNHNV and CDR2 is YYDKDF (reference sequence). The V and J ends lost 5 bases and 2 bases, in that order; junction bases with no gene match: 2. The CDR3 contains 13 residues. The CDR3 spells CATSAGGAYEQYF. The CDR3 DNA sequence: TGTGCCACCAGCGCAGGGGGCGCCTACGAGCAGTACTTC.

This clonotype was seen a single time. V and J are TRBV27 and TRBJ1-5, with a weak D call TRBD1 (6 bases). Trimming took off 4 bases at V and 2 bases at J, with 12 bases between the two ends. CDR1 and CDR2 (germline): MNHEY, SMNVEV (reference sequence). This CDR3 region has 15 residues. The CDR3 DNA reads TGTGCCAGCAGTTCTGGGACAAAGGGCAATCAGCCCCAGCATTTT. Protein product: CASSSGTKGNQPQHF.

This clonotype occurred many times. The chain uses TRBV7-2 and TRBJ1-1; 8 bases are shared with TRBD1. The germline CDR1 and CDR2 sequences are SGHTA and FQGNSA. With V trimmed by 3 bases and J by 4 bases, 19 bases remained unmatched. The length of the CDR3 is 19 residues. CDR3 bases: TGTGCCAGCAGCTTGCGAAGGACAGGGAGGGGGGCTTGGACCACTGAAGCTTTCTTT. This translates into CASSLRRTGRGAWTTEAFF.

This chain connects TRBV29-1 to TRBJ2-3; D could derive from TRBD1 or TRBD2 (5 bases each). The germline gives CDR1 SQVTM, CDR2 ANQGSEA. The CDR3 has 11 amino acids. V was pared by 4 bases and J by 4 bases, with 6 bases between. The CDR3: CSVVGADTQYF. The CDR3, as DNA: TGCAGCGTTGTGGGGGCAGATACGCAGTATTTT.

The rearrangement links TRBV20-1 to TRBJ2-1, with TRBD2 identical over 8 bases. Germline trimming cut 8 bases from V and 0 bases from J; bases unmatched to any gene: 6. The CDR3 has 14 amino acids. CDR1 is DFQATT and CDR2 is SNEGSKA in the germline V gene (reference sequence). The CDR3 is CSTTTSGSYNEQFF. DNA of the CDR3: TGCAGTACAACAACTAGCGGCTCCTACAATGAGCAGTTCTTC.

The J gene is TRBJ2-1, the V gene TRBV29-1; 7 nucleotides match TRBD2. The ends lost 3 bases at V and 0 bases at J; junction bases unmatched: 11. The CDR3 covers 17 residues. Germline CDR1 and CDR2: SQVTM and ANQGSEA. The CDR3, as DNA: TGCAGCGTTGAGGTAATAGCGGGTACGGGCTCCTACAATGAGCAGTTCTTC. This codes for CSVEVIAGTGSYNEQFF.

V is TRBV27 and J is TRBJ1-5; D gene uncertain. Per the germline V gene, CDR1 is MNHEY and CDR2 is SMNVEV (reference sequence). V dropped 4 bases and J dropped 4 bases, with 11 bases sitting between them. The CDR3 consists of 14 residues. The CDR3 DNA follows: TGTGCCAGCAGTTCGGATCCCGGGAATCAGCCCCAGCATTTT. It codes for CASSSDPGNQPQHF.

V and J are TRBV20-1 and TRBJ2-5, with 10 bases aligning to TRBD2. This CDR3 is built from 15 residues. Germline CDR1 DFQATT, CDR2 SNEGSKA (reference sequence). Losses at the gene ends were 4 bases for V and 1 base for J; bases not matched to a gene: 6. This CDR3 reads CSAMVLAGGQETQYF. The CDR3 DNA sequence: TGCAGTGCTATGGTTTTAGCGGGGGGCCAAGAGACCCAGTACTTC.

The rearrangement links TRBV20-1 to TRBJ2-2; no reliable D call. Trimming removed 1 base at V and 7 bases at J, with 10 bases between. The CDR3 is made up of 13 amino acids. Germline CDR1 reads DFQATT; CDR2 reads SNEGSKA (reference sequence). CDR3 nucleotides: TGCAGTGCTAGAGTTGTGGGCCTCGGGGAGCTGTTTTTT. It translates to CSARVVGLGELFF.

The chain recombines TRBV2 with TRBJ1-3; D unresolved. This CDR3 region has 16 residues. Trimming removed 4 bases at V and 0 bases at J, with 13 bases between. Per the germline V gene, CDR1 is SNHLY and CDR2 is FYNNEI. The DNA of the CDR3 is TGTGCCAGCAGTGTTATGACCGCTAGCTCTGGAAACACCATATATTTT. As protein: CASSVMTASSGNTIYF.

The CDR3 coding sequence is TGTGCCAGCAGTTTACCCCTTGGACAGACCCATCAGCCCCAGCATTTT. Translated: CASSLPLGQTHQPQHF. The chain is built from TRBV28 and TRBJ1-5; the D gene is possibly TRBD1 (6 bases). Trimming cost V 2 bases and J 5 bases, with 16 bases left between them. This CDR3 is 16 amino acids long. Per the germline V gene, CDR1 is MDHEN and CDR2 is SYDVKM.

This clonotype was recorded many times. The chain recombines TRBV7-2 with TRBJ2-7; D is unresolved. The CDR3 consists of 18 residues. The germline V and J ends were trimmed by 2 bases and 0 bases, with 20 bases remaining between them. Germline lookup yields CDR1 SGHTA and CDR2 FQGNSA. In nucleotides, the CDR3 is TGTGCCAGCAGCTTATTCCCCCCCAGTGAGACCCTCTCCTACGAGCAGTACTTC. Translation gives CASSLFPPSETLSYEQYF.

The chain recombines TRBV7-9 with TRBJ2-1, with TRBD1 matching over 10 bases. The CDR3 loop spans 15 amino acids. Germline V gene data show CDR1 as SEHNR and CDR2 as FQNEAQ (reference sequence). With V trimmed by 4 bases and J by 7 bases, 7 bases remained unmatched. CDR3 DNA: TGTGCCAGCAGCTCGACAGGGGGCGATCGGAATGAGCAGTTCTTC. Protein sequence: CASSSTGGDRNEQFF.